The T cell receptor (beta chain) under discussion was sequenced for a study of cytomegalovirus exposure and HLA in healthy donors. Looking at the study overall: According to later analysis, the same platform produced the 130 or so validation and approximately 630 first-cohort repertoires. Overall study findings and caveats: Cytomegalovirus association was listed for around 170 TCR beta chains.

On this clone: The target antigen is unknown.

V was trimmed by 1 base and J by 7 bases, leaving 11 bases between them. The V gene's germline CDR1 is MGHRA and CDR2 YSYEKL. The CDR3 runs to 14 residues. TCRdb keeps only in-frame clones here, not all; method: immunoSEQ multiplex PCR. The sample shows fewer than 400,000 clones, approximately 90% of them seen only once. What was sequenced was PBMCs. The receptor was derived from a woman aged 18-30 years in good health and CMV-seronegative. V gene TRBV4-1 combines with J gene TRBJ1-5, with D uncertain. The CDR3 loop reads CASSQVAIVQPQHF. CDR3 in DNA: TGCGCCAGCAGCCAAGTAGCGATTGTGCAGCCCCAGCATTTT.